Sequencing of this TCR beta chain was carried out in a study of blood T cell repertoires in COVID-19. Study-wide background: Sites across the United States, Italy and Spain contributed samples from acute and convalescent COVID-19. PBMCs, B-cell-depleted T cells, or T cells were the source of the cDNA or gDNA that made up the material.

How the authors handled the data: The assay estimated nucleated cells by amplifying reference gene primers. Generated by immunoSEQ multiplex PCR, the TCRdb table keeps only in-frame clones and is missing some. That table supplies the V and J calls and clone size; D and trimming were determined from the DNA. The table has about 140,000 clones, roughly 88% seen once; the top ten hold roughly 1.5%. CDR3 size: 16 residues. Germline CDR1 and CDR2: LNHDA and SQIVND (reference sequence). V dropped 6 bases and J dropped 6; count of bases not matched to a gene: 10. The sequence came from a woman aged 45-65 years with acute or convalescent COVID-19. The rearrangement joins TRBV19 to TRBJ2-2; TRBD1 agrees at 10 bases. Source material: peripheral blood. CDR3 sequence (DNA): TGTGCCAGTAGAAATCGGGACAGGGGTTCGTCCGGGGAGCTGTTTTTT. As protein: CASRNRDRGSSGELFF. The full variable domain, its missing parts supplied by reference TRBV19 and TRBJ2-2, is DGGITQSPKYLFRKEGQNVTLSCEQNLNHDAMYWYRQDPGQGLRLIYYSQIVNDFQKGDIAEGYSVSREKKESFPLTVTSAQKNPTAFYLCASRNRDRGSSGELFFGEGSRLTVL.